The entry that follows covers one T cell receptor beta chain sequence. This record belongs to a study of OX40 agonist ivuxolimab in advanced cancers. Overall study: Enrollees could have had prior anti-PD-1, anti-PD-L1 or anti-CTLA-4 therapy, which approximately 40% had received.

Per germline, CDR1 SNHLY and CDR2 FYNNEI. V was clipped by 6 bases and J by 0 bases; unmatched bases: 5. The CDR3 length is 15 residues. This table comes from immunoSEQ multiplex PCR, and its TCRdb copy is limited to in-frame clones, with some not included. This sample has over 30,000 clones; around nine tenths occur once, and the top ten carry approximately 4%. This receptor was identified in an adult with an advanced solid tumor such as melanoma, head and neck, liver or kidney cancer. The sequenced sample was CD4+ or CD8+ T cells sorted from blood, obtained in a trial of the OX40 agonist ivuxolimab. The chain has TRBV2 and TRBJ2-7, with 10 bases lining up with TRBD1. For the CDR3, the DNA is TGTGCCAGCAGGACAGGACAGGGGGGCTCCTACGAGCAGTACTTC. Translated: CASRTGQGGSYEQYF.